This T cell receptor (beta chain) was found in a study of T cells in localized non-small cell lung cancer. Study results and limitations: Uninvolved adjacent lung showed higher T cell clonality than tumor. A median around 55 of the top 100 tumor clones appeared in adjacent lung. Longer survival (overall) was linked to higher T cell density in blood. Tumor samples were not multi-region, leaving intratumor heterogeneity unexcluded.

The method was immunoSEQ multiplex PCR; TCRdb's version includes in-frame clones alone and lacks a portion of them. The profile shows approximately 21,000 clones, around 90% of them singletons. The CDR3 covers 16 residues. The germline CDR1 and CDR2 sequences are SEHNR and FQNEAQ (reference sequence). V lost 3 bases, J lost 0 bases, and 4 bases stayed unmatched. Turning to this clone: Antigen unknown.

The starting material was peripheral blood mononuclear cells, obtained before any cancer treatment. The rearrangement uses TRBV7-9 and TRBJ2-1; 8 nucleotides line up with TRBD1. The clonotype was recovered from a male donor aged 60 or over with stage II lung adenocarcinoma. CDR3 in amino acids: CASSFDRGSSYNEQFF. DNA for the CDR3: TGTGCCAGCAGCTTCGACAGGGGCAGCTCCTACAATGAGCAGTTCTTC.